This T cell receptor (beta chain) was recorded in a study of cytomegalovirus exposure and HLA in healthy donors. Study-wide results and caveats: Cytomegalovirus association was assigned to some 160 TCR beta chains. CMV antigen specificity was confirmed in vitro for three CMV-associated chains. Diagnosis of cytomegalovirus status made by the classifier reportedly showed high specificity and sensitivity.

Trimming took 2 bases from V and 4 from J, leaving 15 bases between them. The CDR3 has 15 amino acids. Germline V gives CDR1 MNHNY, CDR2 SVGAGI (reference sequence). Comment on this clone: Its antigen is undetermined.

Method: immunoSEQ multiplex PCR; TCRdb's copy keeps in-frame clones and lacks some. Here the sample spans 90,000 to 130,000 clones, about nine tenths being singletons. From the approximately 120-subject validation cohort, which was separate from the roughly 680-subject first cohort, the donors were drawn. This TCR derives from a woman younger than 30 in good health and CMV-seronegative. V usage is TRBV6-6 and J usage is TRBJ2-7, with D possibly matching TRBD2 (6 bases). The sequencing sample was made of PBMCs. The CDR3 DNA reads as TGTGCCAGCAGTTACCGGGTAGCGGAGACTTACGAGCAGTACTTC. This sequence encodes CASSYRVAETYEQYF.